The entry below gives a single T cell receptor (beta chain) sequence along with its context. This receptor's antigen is unknown. No per-base quality is available; no much larger clone lies one base away. Libraries came from RT-PCR. This sample was sequenced with a NextSeq 550. TCRdb reprocessed the public reads (quality trimming at Q25 with fastp, clone calling with MiXCR) and kept in-frame beta chains. Rows merge per CDR3 protein into single entries with the most common DNA and genes. The sample table records hundreds of thousands of distinct CDR3 sequences; roughly 17% of these occur just once. Around 7.2% of the sample is taken by the ten largest. Relative to germline, V is 2 bases shorter and J is 5 bases shorter, with 9 bases between their ends. The CDR3 measures 13 amino acids from cysteine to phenylalanine. The only DNA kept is the CDR3, 39 bases in frame from the first base. As encoded in the germline V gene, CDR1 is SGHVS while CDR2 is FQNEAQ.

These data are taken from a study of patients and donors after allogeneic stem cell transplantation (TCRdb year 2020). The receptor comes from a human donor who was either an allogeneic HSCT recipient or a stem cell or donor lymphocyte infusion donor (not recorded which). It is not recorded whose cells these are; they may come from a transplant donor. The rearranged segments are TRBV7-8 and TRBJ2-5; no confident D gene assignment can be made. Input material: blood, either unsorted or a sorted T cell fraction (not recorded which). The DNA sequence is as follows: TGTGCCAGCAGCTTATGGGGTCCGGAGACCCAGTACTTC. Translated, this is CASSLWGPETQYF. Outside the CDR3, residues come from the reference TRBV7-8 and TRBJ2-5 proteins, so the full variable domain is: GAGVSQSPRYKVAKRGQDVALRCDPISGHVSLFWYQQALGQGPEFLTYFQNEAQLDKSGLPSDRFFAERPEGSVSTLKIQRTQQEDSAVYLCASSLWGPETQYFGPGTRLLVL.